Reported below is one T cell receptor beta chain. Primers used in a second PCR of about 6 to 11 cycles were a sample-barcoded 5' primer and a J-beta primer mix. TCRdb recomputed calls from the 5' RACE reads with MiXCR, one row per CDR3 protein. The table has about 1.5 million distinct CDR3 sequences, 35% to 45% seen once. The CDR3 consists of 16 residues. The V end lost 6 bases, the J end lost 0 bases, and 17 bases lay between the germline ends. Germline CDR1 is SGHDT and CDR2 is YYEEEE. This sample stems from a study of blood T cells in healthy people across ages. The clonotype was recovered from a woman under 30 in good health. This rearrangement joins TRBV5-6 to TRBJ2-3; D not certain. The sequenced material came from blood. This CDR3 reads CASNGFGTYSTDTQYF. The CDR3 DNA reads as TGTGCCAGCAACGGTTTTGGAACCTACAGCACAGATACGCAGTATTTT.